Presented here are 5 T cell receptor beta chains from one specimen sequenced in a study of cytomegalovirus exposure and HLA in healthy donors. 13 Jbeta primers and 60 Vbeta primers were used for the PCR. Measured with immunoSEQ multiplex PCR; TCRdb has only the in-frame clones, and not every one. The sample records 100,000 to 150,000 clones, 81% being singletons. Sequencing used PBMCs. These receptors came from a man younger than 30 in good health and CMV-seronegative.

V is TRBV9 and J is TRBJ2-2, with TRBD2 matching 7 bases. Germline values: CDR1 SGDLS, CDR2 YYNGEE. The CDR3 is 17 amino acids. The V segment lost 0 bases and the J segment 0 bases; nucleotides outside the gene matches: 5. The chain's CDR3 is CASSVAPAGSNTGELFF. The CDR3 region has the DNA TGTGCCAGCAGCGTAGCCCCAGCGGGGTCGAACACCGGGGAGCTGTTTTTT.

The chain carries TRBV30 and TRBJ2-5; 9 bases are shared with TRBD2. The J call may be mistaken, given a closer DNA end match to TRBJ2-7. CDR1 is GTSNPN and CDR2 is SVGIG in the germline V gene (reference sequence). The CDR3 runs 14 residues. CDR3 in DNA: TGTGCCTGGAGTAAAGGCGGGGGGGCCTACGAGCAGTACTTC. Protein: CAWSKGGGAYEQYF.

V and J are TRBV10-3 and TRBJ2-7; D is unclear. Trimming stripped 3 bases from V and 9 bases from J, with 12 bases between. The CDR3 totals 12 residues. CDR1 and CDR2 from the germline V gene are ENHRY and SYGVKD. CDR3 nucleotide sequence: TGTGCCATCAGTGAATTAGCACAACTGCAGTACTTC. Amino acids: CAISELAQLQYF.

This clone was counted a single time. The V gene is TRBV9, the J gene TRBJ2-3; D possibly corresponds to TRBD2 (7 bases). This CDR3 has 14 amino acids. V lost 3 bases and J 5 bases, leaving 13 bases between the germline ends. Germline CDR1 and CDR2: SGDLS and YYNGEE. The CDR3 DNA sequence: TGTGCCAGCAGCGGAGGGGGGGGTAAAGATACGCAGTATTTT. Protein product: CASSGGGGKDTQYF.

V is TRBV2 and J is TRBJ1-5; 7 positions agree with TRBD1. After removal of 8 bases from V and 4 bases from J, the junction contained 8 bases not matched to a gene. CDR1 SNHLY and CDR2 FYNNEI come from the germline V gene. The CDR3 has 14 residues. The CDR3 reads CASVDRVGNQPQHF. The CDR3 DNA is TGTGCCAGCGTTGACAGGGTGGGGAATCAGCCCCAGCATTTT.